The T cell receptor (beta chain) under discussion was sequenced for a study of blood T cell repertoires in COVID-19. Study-wide context: Sites across the United States, Italy and Spain contributed samples from acute and convalescent COVID-19.

All enrollees were roughly 18 to 89 years old and from 20 to 30 US areas. Membership in each cohort depended on participant-reported clinical history. The CDR3 contains 18 residues. Produced via immunoSEQ multiplex PCR; TCRdb's table is partial and in-frame only. The data contain around 300,000 clones, 88% of them singletons. V gene TRBV21-1 combines with J gene TRBJ1-1; TRBD1, as called in the table, went unchecked against the DNA. TRBV21-1 is a pseudogene segment. The sample comprised PBMCs or T cells enriched from blood (not recorded which). The clonotype originates from a woman aged 50 to 65 who had recovered from COVID-19. CDR3 region: CASSKRTDVGGSVTEAFF. CDR3 bases: TGTGCCAGCAGCAAAAGGACCGACGTTGGGGGCTCAGTCACTGAAGCTTTCTTT.